This TCR beta chain emerged from a study of a mutant IDH1 vaccine in newly diagnosed glioma. Sequencing used immunoSEQ multiplex PCR; TCRdb keeps in-frame clones, though not all of them. The top ten hold approximately 18% of the sample, which has approximately 37,000 clones, about 80% seen once. Time point indicated: week 47, end of study. With topical imiquimod, each dose of the vaccine consisted of 300 ug of mutant IDH1 20-mer peptide. On this clone itself: Its matching antigen is unknown.

In germline, CDR1 is SQVTM, CDR2 ANQGSEA. This CDR3 contains 13 residues. Trimming shortened V by 2 bases and J by 5 bases, and 12 bases separated the two germline ends. The chain couples TRBV29-1 to TRBJ2-5; no reliable D call. The source of this sequence is a man aged 18 to 30 with glioma. Some clones in this sample may be carry-over from other donors' samples. This sample comprised PBMCs, obtained from a glioma patient whose treatment included an IDH1 peptide vaccine. The CDR3 region is CSVETPLGETQYF. Written as DNA, the CDR3 is TGCAGCGTTGAAACCCCCCTGGGGGAGACCCAGTACTTC.